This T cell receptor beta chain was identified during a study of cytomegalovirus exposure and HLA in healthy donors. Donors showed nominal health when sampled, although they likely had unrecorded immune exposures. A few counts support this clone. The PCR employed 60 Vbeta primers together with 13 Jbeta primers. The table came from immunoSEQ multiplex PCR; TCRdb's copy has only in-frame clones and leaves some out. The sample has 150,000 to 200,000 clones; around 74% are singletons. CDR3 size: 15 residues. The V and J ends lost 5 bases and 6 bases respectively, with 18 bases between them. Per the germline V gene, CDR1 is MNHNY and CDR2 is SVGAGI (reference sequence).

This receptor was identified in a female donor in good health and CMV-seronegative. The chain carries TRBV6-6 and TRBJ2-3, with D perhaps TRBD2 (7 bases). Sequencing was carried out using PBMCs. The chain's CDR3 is CASSPNRGGGDTQYF. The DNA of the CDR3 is TGTGCCAGCAGTCCCAACAGAGGGGGAGGGGATACGCAGTATTTT.